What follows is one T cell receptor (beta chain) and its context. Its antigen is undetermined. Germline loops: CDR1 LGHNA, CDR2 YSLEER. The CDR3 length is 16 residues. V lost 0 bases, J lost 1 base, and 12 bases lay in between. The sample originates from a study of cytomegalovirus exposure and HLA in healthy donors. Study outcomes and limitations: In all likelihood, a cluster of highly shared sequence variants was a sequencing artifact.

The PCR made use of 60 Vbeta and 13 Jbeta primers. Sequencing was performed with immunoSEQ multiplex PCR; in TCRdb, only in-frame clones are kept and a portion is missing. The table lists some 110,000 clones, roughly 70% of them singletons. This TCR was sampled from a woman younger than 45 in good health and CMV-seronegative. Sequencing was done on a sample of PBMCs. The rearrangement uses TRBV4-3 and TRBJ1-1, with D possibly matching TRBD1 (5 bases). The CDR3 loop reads CASSQDWGGRNTEAFF. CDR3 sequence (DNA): TGCGCCAGCAGCCAAGATTGGGGGGGGAGGAACACTGAAGCTTTCTTT.